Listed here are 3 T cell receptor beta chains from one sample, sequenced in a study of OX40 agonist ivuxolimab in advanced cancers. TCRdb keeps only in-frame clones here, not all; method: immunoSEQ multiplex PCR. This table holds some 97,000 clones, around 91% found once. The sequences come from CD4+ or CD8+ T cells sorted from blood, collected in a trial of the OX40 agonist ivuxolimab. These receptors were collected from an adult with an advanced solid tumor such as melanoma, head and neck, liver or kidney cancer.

The CDR3 loop is CASSQDTETLSGNTIYF. The DNA for the CDR3 is TGCGCCAGCAGCCAAGATACCGAGACTCTCTCTGGAAACACCATATATTTT. J is TRBJ1-3 and V is TRBV4-1; D call uncertain. The V and J ends lost 0 bases and 0 bases respectively, with 12 bases between them. This CDR3 contains 17 residues. Germline CDR1 MGHRA, CDR2 YSYEKL.

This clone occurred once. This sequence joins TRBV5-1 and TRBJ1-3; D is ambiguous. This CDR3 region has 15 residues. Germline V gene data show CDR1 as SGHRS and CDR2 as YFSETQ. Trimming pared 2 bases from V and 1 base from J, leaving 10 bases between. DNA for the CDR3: TGCGCCAGCAGCTTTAATACTTGGTCTGGAAACACCATATATTTT. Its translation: CASSFNTWSGNTIYF.

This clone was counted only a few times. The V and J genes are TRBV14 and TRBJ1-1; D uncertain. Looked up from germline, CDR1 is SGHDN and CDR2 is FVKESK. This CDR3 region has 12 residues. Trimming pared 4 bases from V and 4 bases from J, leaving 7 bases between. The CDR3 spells CASSRSVTEAFF. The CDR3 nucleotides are TGTGCCAGCAGCCGGTCGGTCACTGAAGCTTTCTTT.